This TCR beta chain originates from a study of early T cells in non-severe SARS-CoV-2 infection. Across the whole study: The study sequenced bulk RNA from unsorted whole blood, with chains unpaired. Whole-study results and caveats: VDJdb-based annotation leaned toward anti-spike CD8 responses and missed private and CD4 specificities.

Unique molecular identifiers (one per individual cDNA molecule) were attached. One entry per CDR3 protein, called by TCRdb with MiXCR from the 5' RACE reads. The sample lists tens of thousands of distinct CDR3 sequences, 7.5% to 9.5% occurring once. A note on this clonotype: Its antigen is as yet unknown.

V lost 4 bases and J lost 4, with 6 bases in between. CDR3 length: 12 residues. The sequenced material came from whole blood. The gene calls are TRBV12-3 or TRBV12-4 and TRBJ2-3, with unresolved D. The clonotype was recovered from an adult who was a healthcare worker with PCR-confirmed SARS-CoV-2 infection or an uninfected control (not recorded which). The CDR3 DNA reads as TGTGCCAGCAGTTCCCCCGCAGATACGCAGTATTTT. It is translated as CASSSPADTQYF.